This T cell receptor beta chain was recovered during a study of technical replicates of blood from a few donors. The junction had 7 bases not matched to a gene; V was cut back by 2 bases and J by 7 bases. Germline CDR1 SGHTA, CDR2 FQGTGA. CDR3 size: 17 residues. Repertoires were generated with immunoSEQ multiplex PCR, while TCRdb's copy carries only in-frame clones and drops some. The sample includes around 9,000 clones, around 92% of them seen just once. The rearrangement links TRBV7-3 to TRBJ2-2; 13 nucleotides match TRBD2. Sequenced sample: PBMCs. This clonotype was sampled from a human donor in good health. CDR3 sequence reads: CASSLGLAGALGGELFF. CDR3 bases: TGTGCCAGCAGCTTAGGACTAGCGGGAGCGTTGGGCGGGGAGCTGTTTTTT.